The next 17 T cell receptor beta chains were all read from a single sample in a study of blood T cell repertoires in COVID-19. Assay: immunoSEQ multiplex PCR; the TCRdb copy retains only in-frame clones and omits some. The sample has about 110,000 clones, approximately 81% seen once. Specimen: peripheral blood. The source is a human donor in a cohort sampled during active COVID-19.

This chain uses TRBV11-2 with TRBJ2-1; D may be TRBD1 (6 bases). Germline CDR1 SGHAT, CDR2 FQNNGV. CDR3 length: 15 residues. Trimming cost V 5 bases and J 7 bases, with 18 bases left between them. CDR3: CASSGPGVGWNEQFF. In DNA form, the CDR3 reads TGTGCCAGCAGCGGACCAGGGGTAGGGTGGAATGAGCAGTTCTTC.

This clone was seen more than once but under ten times. This sequence joins TRBV7-8 and TRBJ2-4; 10 bases line up with TRBD1. Trimming took 6 bases from V and 8 from J; bases not matched to a gene: 7. The germline V gene encodes CDR1 SGHVS and CDR2 FQNEAQ. The CDR3 totals 14 residues. The CDR3, as DNA: TGTGCCAGCAGTCACCGGGACAGGGGTTACATTCAGTACTTC. Translation: CASSHRDRGYIQYF.

V gene TRBV10-3 combines with J gene TRBJ2-1, with 9 bases that match TRBD1. V dropped 8 bases and J dropped 5; count of bases not matched to a gene: 7. The CDR3 loop spans 14 amino acids. CDR1 is ENHRY, CDR2 SYGVKD, per germline. The CDR3 reads CAIQGGTGHNEQFF. The CDR3 DNA sequence: TGTGCCATCCAAGGAGGGACAGGGCACAATGAGCAGTTCTTC.

This clone has a single count. At the DNA level, this CDR3 is encoded by other sequences in the same sample as well. The rearrangement joins TRBV5-1 to TRBJ2-3, with TRBD2 identical over 7 bases. This CDR3 is 14 amino acids long. The V segment lost 4 bases and the J segment 2 bases; nucleotides outside the gene matches: 4. CDR1 is SGHRS, CDR2 YFSETQ, per germline. The CDR3 DNA is TGCGCCAGCAGCCCAGGACTAGTCACAGATACGCAGTATTTT. Translation gives CASSPGLVTDTQYF.

Only a few counts were recorded for this clone. The genes are TRBV5-1 and TRBJ1-1, with TRBD1 matching over 7 bases. The junction had 6 bases not matched to a gene; V was cut back by 4 bases and J by 0 bases. Germline V gene data show CDR1 as SGHRS and CDR2 as YFSETQ. The CDR3 loop spans 15 amino acids. The CDR3 bases are TGCGCCAGCAGCCCCATAACAGGGGTGAACACTGAAGCTTTCTTT. Translated: CASSPITGVNTEAFF.

This rearrangement joins TRBV28 to TRBJ1-3; 7 positions match TRBD1. Trimming cost V 10 bases and J 2 bases; bases outside gene matches: 2. Per germline, CDR1 MDHEN and CDR2 SYDVKM. The CDR3 is made up of 12 amino acids. CDR3: CATGTAGNTIYF. The CDR3 coding sequence is TGTGCCACCGGGACAGCTGGAAACACCATATATTTT.

V and J are TRBV11-2 and TRBJ2-3, with D possibly matching TRBD2 (6 bases). CDR1 and CDR2 from the germline V gene are SGHAT and FQNNGV. Trimming left V 1 base short and J 1 base short, with 15 bases between. CDR3 length: 17 residues. This chain's CDR3 is CASSLGSPAGGTDTQYF. Here the CDR3 DNA reads TGTGCCAGCAGCTTAGGATCCCCAGCGGGTGGCACAGATACGCAGTATTTT.

This clone was seen just once. The V gene is TRBV5-1, the J gene TRBJ2-1; TRBD1 aligns across 10 bases. CDR1 and CDR2 from the germline V gene are SGHRS and YFSETQ. Unmatched junction bases numbered 7, after V lost 4 bases and J lost 3 bases. This CDR3 spans 16 amino acids. CDR3 loop: CASSMVGTGVYNEQFF. The CDR3 DNA reads TGCGCCAGCAGCATGGTTGGGACAGGGGTCTACAATGAGCAGTTCTTC.

The chain employs TRBV28 and TRBJ2-3, with 10 bases that match TRBD2. CDR3 size: 17 residues. V was clipped by 3 bases and J by 3 bases; unmatched bases: 9. The V gene's germline CDR1 is MDHEN and CDR2 SYDVKM. For the CDR3, the DNA is TGTGCCAGCAGTTTGACCCCTAGCGGGAGTAATACAGATACGCAGTATTTT. Translation gives CASSLTPSGSNTDTQYF.

The J gene is TRBJ1-1, the V gene TRBV7-3, with unresolved D. The CDR3 contains 14 residues. The V gene lost 0 bases and the J gene lost 8 bases, with 13 bases spanning the gap. From germline, CDR1 is SGHTA and CDR2 FQGTGA. CDR3 in DNA: TGTGCCAGCAGCTTAACTGGCCCGGGGAAAGAAGCTTTCTTT. This sequence encodes CASSLTGPGKEAFF.

V is TRBV12-3 or TRBV12-4 and J is TRBJ1-1; D remains unclear. The CDR3 length is 12 residues. Trimming stripped 7 bases from V and 6 bases from J, with 12 bases between. The CDR3 sequence is CASTLRYSEAFF. The CDR3 region has the DNA TGTGCCAGCACCCTTAGATACTCTGAAGCTTTCTTT.

This clone showed up just once. The chain has TRBV6-5 and TRBJ1-2; TRBD1 matches 12 bases. Germline loops: CDR1 MNHEY, CDR2 SVGAGI. With V trimmed by 6 bases and J by 7 bases, 3 bases remained unmatched. The CDR3 has 13 amino acids. The CDR3 here is CASRGTGGFGYTF. The CDR3 region has the DNA TGTGCCAGCAGGGGGACAGGGGGCTTTGGCTACACCTTC.

The chain links TRBV6-5 to TRBJ2-5; D is unresolved. V lost 5 bases and J 4 bases, leaving 8 bases between the germline ends. The CDR3 extends over 12 amino acids. In germline, CDR1 is MNHEY, CDR2 SVGAGI. The CDR3 DNA sequence: TGTGCCAGCAGTCGAGATGGAGAGACCCAGTACTTC. The encoded protein is CASSRDGETQYF.

The rearrangement links TRBV3-1 (or the pseudogene TRBV3-2) to TRBJ2-1; D possibly corresponds to TRBD1 (5 bases). The germline gives CDR1 LGHDT, CDR2 YNNKEL (reference sequence). V was shortened by 0 bases and J by 7 bases, with 13 bases between the two germline ends. This CDR3 has 15 amino acids. The CDR3 DNA is TGTGCCAGCAGCCAAGAACAAAGGGGTCCTAATGAGCAGTTCTTC. It specifies CASSQEQRGPNEQFF.

The chain uses TRBV15 and TRBJ2-5; the match to TRBD2 covers 10 bases. The trim removed 0 bases at V and 5 bases at J, leaving 9 bases unmatched. Germline CDR1 and CDR2: LNHNV and YYDKDF (reference sequence). This CDR3 is 17 amino acids long. The chain's CDR3 is CATSRDLLTSGAETQYF. The CDR3, as DNA: TGTGCCACCAGCAGAGATCTTCTAACTAGCGGGGCGGAGACCCAGTACTTC.

The gene calls are TRBV30 and TRBJ1-1, with TRBD1 as a possible D gene (6 bases). The CDR3 loop spans 13 amino acids. Trimming stripped 2 bases from V and 4 bases from J, with 11 bases between. Germline CDR1 is GTSNPN and CDR2 is SVGIG (reference sequence). The chain's CDR3 is CAWSSGAGTEAFF. The CDR3 DNA sequence: TGTGCCTGGAGTTCAGGGGCGGGCACTGAAGCTTTCTTT.

J is TRBJ2-6 and V is TRBV19; 7 bases map to TRBD2. The CDR3 sequence is 16 residues long. V lost 10 bases, J lost 6 bases, and 15 bases stayed unmatched. In germline, CDR1 is LNHDA, CDR2 SQIVND (reference sequence). CDR3 nucleotide sequence: TGTGCCACTCGCAGACGGGGAGGGATTAAGGCCAACGTCCTGACTTTC. The encoded protein is CATRRRGGIKANVLTF.